One sample yielded the 30 T cell receptor beta chains listed below, sequenced in a study of T cell repertoires in cytomegalovirus infection. MiXCR, applied by TCRdb to the reads, yields one record per CDR3 protein. The sample carries over 300,000 distinct CDR3 sequences, more than 8% recorded once. The specimen sequenced was PBMCs. These receptors all come from a human donor in good health (CMV status not recorded). Some clones in this sample may be carry-over from other donors' samples.

This clonotype was recorded at least ten times. CDR3 sequence: CASSFNPGLPNQPQHF. In nucleotides, the CDR3 is TGTGCCAGCAGCTTTAACCCGGGACTCCCGAATCAGCCCCAGCATTTT. J is TRBJ1-5 and V is TRBV7-8; D possibly corresponds to TRBD1 (5 bases). Germline V gives CDR1 SGHVS, CDR2 FQNEAQ. This CDR3 has 16 amino acids. Trimming left V 3 bases short and J 4 bases short, with 16 bases between.

This clonotype came up many times. The V gene is TRBV2, the J gene TRBJ2-7; no clear D gene. The CDR3 consists of 13 residues. Germline CDR1 SNHLY, CDR2 FYNNEI. Deletions cut 4 bases from V and 1 base from J, with 8 bases between. CDR3 residues: CASSAHSSYEQYF. DNA for the CDR3: TGTGCCAGCAGTGCACATTCTTCCTACGAGCAGTACTTC. Full variable domain (remainder filled in from reference TRBV2 and TRBJ2-7): EPEVTQTPSHQVTQMGQEVILRCVPISNHLYFYWYRQILGQKVEFLVSFYNNEISEKSEIFDDQFSVERPDGSNFTLKIRSTKLEDSAMYFCASSAHSSYEQYFGPGTRLTVT.

This clonotype was seen ten or more times. J is TRBJ2-7 and V is TRBV20-1, with 13 positions matching TRBD2. The V gene end was trimmed by 0 bases and the J gene end by 2 bases; junction bases not matched to a gene: 1. Germline CDR1 is DFQATT and CDR2 is SNEGSKA (reference sequence). The CDR3 is made up of 15 amino acids. CDR3 DNA sequence: TGCAGTGCTAGAGAAGGACTAGCGGGAGCCTACGAGCAGTACTTC. It specifies CSAREGLAGAYEQYF.

This chain joins TRBV27 and TRBJ2-7; D may be TRBD1 or TRBD2 (5 bases each). Germline assignment: CDR1 MNHEY and CDR2 SMNVEV (reference sequence). Deletions cut 8 bases from V and 1 base from J, with 18 bases between. The CDR3 consists of 15 residues. This CDR3 reads CASPTGAPPSYEQYF. CDR3 DNA sequence: TGTGCCAGCCCCACCGGGGCACCGCCGTCCTACGAGCAGTACTTC.

This clonotype was found many times. The V gene is TRBV7-2, the J gene TRBJ1-2; D unresolved. V lost 0 bases, J lost 0 bases, and 20 bases lay in between. Looked up from germline, CDR1 is SGHTA and CDR2 is FQGNSA. The CDR3 runs 19 residues. In DNA, the CDR3 is TGTGCCAGCAGCTTAGCAGGCTCCGGTCGGATCGGAGCTAACTATGGCTACACCTTC. As protein: CASSLAGSGRIGANYGYTF.

Regarding this clonotype: A junction boundary mismatches the germline segment, possibly from a read error. The CDR3 bases are TGTGCCTGCAGCTCCCAGGGAAACACCATATATTTT. This translates into CACSSQGNTIYF. The chain recombines TRBV7-9 with TRBJ1-3; D not resolved. This CDR3 comprises 12 residues. The V gene's germline CDR1 is SEHNR and CDR2 FQNEAQ (reference sequence).

Here the CDR3 reads CASSLNRGRYEKLFF. CDR3 sequence (DNA): TGTGCCAGCAGTCTTAACAGGGGGCGGTATGAAAAACTGTTTTTT. The rearrangement uses TRBV7-2 and TRBJ1-4, with 9 nucleotides matching TRBD1. This CDR3 spans 15 amino acids. Looked up from germline, CDR1 is SGHTA and CDR2 is FQGNSA. With V trimmed by 6 bases and J by 6 bases, 8 bases remained unmatched.

This clonotype appeared a few times. The genes are TRBV6-2 or TRBV6-3 and TRBJ2-5; either TRBD1 or TRBD2 may supply D (5 bases each). The CDR3 has 14 residues. Between the trimmed V and J ends, which lost 7 bases and 0 bases, there was a span of 12 bases. Germline CDR1 MNHEY, CDR2 SVGEGT. DNA for the CDR3: TGTGCCAGCATCCCTATGGGGGACCAAGAGACCCAGTACTTC. It translates to CASIPMGDQETQYF.

This clonotype came up a few times. The genes are TRBV20-1 and TRBJ1-1, with D unclear. CDR1 DFQATT and CDR2 SNEGSKA come from the germline V gene (reference sequence). V shed 6 bases and J shed 0 bases, with 11 bases lying between them. This CDR3 spans 13 amino acids. Here the CDR3 DNA reads TGCAGTGCCACGGGAGAGATGAACACTGAAGCTTTCTTT. This codes for CSATGEMNTEAFF.

This clonotype was recorded many times. This rearrangement joins TRBV7-2 to TRBJ1-4; TRBD1 aligns across 9 bases. J lost 10 bases, V lost 5 bases, and 11 bases had no gene match. This CDR3 has 15 amino acids. Germline CDR1 SGHTA, CDR2 FQGNSA. DNA for the CDR3: TGTGCCAGCAGCAAAGCCGGGACAGGGAGTTTAAAACTGTTTTTT. Protein product: CASSKAGTGSLKLFF.

This clonotype was found many times. V usage is TRBV6-1 and J usage is TRBJ2-5, with D tentatively TRBD2 (6 bases). Trimming stripped 4 bases from V and 5 bases from J, with 14 bases between. The V gene's germline CDR1 is MNHNS and CDR2 SASEGT. The CDR3 is 14 residues long. The CDR3: CASSGGGPQETQYF. The CDR3 bases are TGTGCCAGCAGTGGGGGAGGACCCCAGGAGACCCAGTACTTC.

The gene calls are TRBV6-5 and TRBJ2-2, with 12 bases lining up with TRBD1. The CDR3 is 16 residues long. J gave up 4 bases and V 4 bases, and 4 bases lay outside the gene matches. Germline values: CDR1 MNHEY, CDR2 SVGAGI. This CDR3 is CASSFGTGGLTGELFF. The CDR3 DNA reads TGTGCCAGCAGTTTCGGGACAGGGGGCCTCACCGGGGAGCTGTTTTTT.

This clonotype was observed many times. The J gene is TRBJ2-5, the V gene TRBV20-1; the D gene is possibly TRBD2 (5 bases). Trimming took off 6 bases at V and 2 bases at J, with 19 bases between the two ends. CDR3 length: 15 amino acids. The germline V gene has CDR1 DFQATT and CDR2 SNEGSKA (reference sequence). The CDR3: CSAPGFPGTQETQYF. In DNA form, the CDR3 reads TGCAGTGCGCCAGGATTTCCGGGAACTCAAGAGACCCAGTACTTC.

The chain links TRBV28 to TRBJ2-7, with 7 bases lining up with TRBD1. There are 16 residues in the CDR3. Per the germline V gene, CDR1 is MDHEN and CDR2 is SYDVKM. V dropped 3 bases and J dropped 5; count of bases not matched to a gene: 13. This chain's CDR3 is CASSFVPRQGVDEQYF. For the CDR3, the DNA is TGTGCCAGCAGTTTCGTTCCTCGACAGGGCGTCGACGAGCAGTACTTC.

The gene calls are TRBV6-5 and TRBJ2-6; D possibly matches TRBD1 or TRBD2 (5 bases each). V dropped 5 bases and J dropped 2 bases, with 10 bases sitting between them. Germline V gene lookup returns CDR1 MNHEY and CDR2 SVGAGI. The CDR3 totals 15 residues. The CDR3 coding sequence is TGTGCCAGCAGTAGAGGGGTAACTGGGGCCAACGTCCTGACTTTC. Translating gives CASSRGVTGANVLTF.

This clonotype was seen at least ten times. The chain carries TRBV7-2 and TRBJ2-7, with 9 bases identical to TRBD2. Germline V gene lookup returns CDR1 SGHTA and CDR2 FQGNSA. This CDR3 is 14 amino acids long. V was clipped by 0 bases and J by 6 bases; unmatched bases: 3. The CDR3 coding sequence is TGTGCCAGCAGCTTAGCCCTTAGCGGGGGCGAGCAGTACTTC. Its translation: CASSLALSGGEQYF.

This clonotype turned up a few times. The chain couples TRBV7-2 to TRBJ2-7; 9 bases fit TRBD2. V lost 7 bases, J lost 6 bases, and 13 bases stayed unmatched. The CDR3 contains 15 residues. CDR1 and CDR2 from the germline V gene are SGHTA and FQGNSA. CDR3 sequence: CASKDSGSPPPEQYF. In DNA form, the CDR3 reads TGTGCCAGCAAGGATAGCGGGAGCCCTCCACCCGAGCAGTACTTC.

This clonotype was counted many times. The chain uses TRBV12-3 or TRBV12-4 and TRBJ1-6; TRBD1 might be the D (5 bases). The CDR3 is made up of 15 amino acids. The germline V and J ends were trimmed by 5 bases and 9 bases, with 17 bases remaining between them. CDR3 sequence reads: CASSQGSYPGSPLHF. DNA of the CDR3: TGTGCCAGCAGTCAGGGATCCTACCCGGGTTCACCCCTCCACTTT.

This clonotype turned up a few times. The chain combines TRBV7-2 with TRBJ2-2; the D call may be TRBD1 or TRBD2 (6 bases each). The V and J ends lost 5 bases and 0 bases respectively, with 13 bases between them. Germline CDR1 is SGHTA and CDR2 is FQGNSA. CDR3 length: 16 amino acids. As DNA, the CDR3 is TGTGCCAGCAGCCGGAGGGGGACCGCGAACACCGGGGAGCTGTTTTTT. Encoded protein: CASSRRGTANTGELFF.

This clonotype was observed at least ten times. CDR3 protein: CASSLGAGGKETQYF. Written as DNA, the CDR3 is TGTGCCAGCAGCTTAGGGGCAGGAGGGAAAGAGACCCAGTACTTC. The gene calls are TRBV7-9 and TRBJ2-5; TRBD2 is a possible D gene (6 bases). Germline V gene sequence: CDR1 SEHNR, CDR2 FQNEAQ (reference sequence). This CDR3 contains 15 residues. With 1 base removed from V and 3 bases from J, the gap between germline ends came to 12 bases.

This clonotype was seen ten or more times. The gene calls are TRBV28 and TRBJ1-4; the D gene is possibly TRBD1 (6 bases). In germline, CDR1 is MDHEN, CDR2 SYDVKM. V was pared by 7 bases and J by 2 bases, with 14 bases between. The CDR3 totals 15 residues. The DNA of the CDR3 is TGTGCCAGCAATCCAAGGGGGGTCACTAATGAAAAACTGTTTTTT. This translates into CASNPRGVTNEKLFF.

This chain connects TRBV11-2 to TRBJ2-1, with D perhaps TRBD1 (5 bases). Germline V gene sequence: CDR1 SGHAT, CDR2 FQNNGV. The V end lost 3 bases, the J end lost 6 bases, and 15 bases lay between the germline ends. The CDR3 consists of 15 residues. The CDR3 loop is CASSFGASRTNEQFF. The CDR3 region has the DNA TGTGCCAGCAGCTTTGGGGCCTCTAGGACCAATGAGCAGTTCTTC.

This clonotype was counted at least ten times. V gene TRBV6-5 combines with J gene TRBJ2-7, with TRBD2 as a possible D gene (5 bases). The ends were cut back, 6 bases at V and 2 bases at J, with 14 bases in the middle. CDR3 size: 14 residues. The germline gives CDR1 MNHEY, CDR2 SVGAGI. Written as DNA, the CDR3 is TGTGCCAGCAGCTACAAGCGGATTACCTACGAGCAGTACTTC. This sequence encodes CASSYKRITYEQYF.

This clonotype showed up many times. CDR3 amino acids: CASRKTGVKTGELFF. The CDR3 DNA is TGTGCCAGCAGGAAAACAGGGGTAAAAACCGGGGAGCTGTTTTTT. The V gene is TRBV28, the J gene TRBJ2-2; 7 bases line up with TRBD1. The V and J ends lost 6 bases and 5 bases, in that order; junction bases with no gene match: 9. The CDR3 has 15 amino acids. Germline assignment: CDR1 MDHEN and CDR2 SYDVKM.

This clonotype turned up a few times. V gene TRBV20-1 combines with J gene TRBJ1-3; maybe TRBD1 (6 bases). The CDR3 contains 15 residues. The germline V gene has CDR1 DFQATT and CDR2 SNEGSKA (reference sequence). V shed 4 bases and J shed 2 bases, with 15 bases lying between them. CDR3 protein: CSATDSPYTGNTIYF. The CDR3 coding sequence is TGCAGTGCTACGGACAGTCCGTACACTGGAAACACCATATATTTT.

This sequence joins TRBV19 and TRBJ1-1, with D possibly TRBD1 on 5 matching bases. The CDR3 totals 14 residues. CDR1 LNHDA and CDR2 SQIVND come from the germline V gene (reference sequence). The V end lost 1 base, the J end lost 1 base, and 7 bases lay between the germline ends. As DNA, the CDR3 is TGTGCCAGTAGTATAGGACAGTCGAACACTGAAGCTTTCTTT. This encodes CASSIGQSNTEAFF.

This clonotype was found many times. The genes are TRBV7-2 and TRBJ2-5; 8 nucleotides agree with TRBD2. CDR1 is SGHTA and CDR2 is FQGNSA in the germline V gene. The J segment lost 4 bases and the V segment lost 5 bases, leaving 9 bases of the junction unmatched. The CDR3 is 15 amino acids. The CDR3 here is CASSVGTRVAETQYF. Here the CDR3 DNA reads TGTGCCAGCAGCGTAGGGACTAGGGTTGCAGAGACCCAGTACTTC.

The V and J genes are TRBV12-3 or TRBV12-4 and TRBJ2-5; TRBD2 aligns across 7 bases. The CDR3 is 15 residues long. The V and J ends lost 3 bases and 3 bases, in that order; junction bases with no gene match: 7. The CDR3 nucleotides read TGTGCCAGCAGTTTCTACAGCGGGGCGGAAGAGACCCAGTACTTC. Protein: CASSFYSGAEETQYF.

This clonotype has only a few counts. V is TRBV6-8 and J is TRBJ2-7; weak D call: TRBD2 (6 bases). Germline V gives CDR1 MNHGY, CDR2 SAAAGT. This CDR3 is built from 15 residues. Trimming removed 5 bases at V and 0 bases at J, with 14 bases between. CDR3 nucleotide sequence: TGTGCCAGCAGTCAGCTTAGCGGCGACTCCTACGAGCAGTACTTC. This gives the protein CASSQLSGDSYEQYF.

This clonotype was seen a handful of times. The chain combines TRBV28 with TRBJ2-1; 10 nucleotides match TRBD2. CDR1 is MDHEN, CDR2 SYDVKM, per germline. The CDR3 loop spans 16 amino acids. With 3 bases clipped from V and 4 bases from J, the junction kept 6 bases outside the gene matches. The CDR3 sequence is CASSFWLAGAYNEQFF. In DNA, the CDR3 is TGTGCCAGCAGTTTTTGGCTAGCGGGGGCGTACAATGAGCAGTTCTTC.